The 17 T cell receptor beta chains listed next were all sequenced from one sample in a study of blood T cell repertoires in COVID-19. Assay used: immunoSEQ multiplex PCR; TCRdb lists only in-frame clones, some missing. In the table there are more than 100,000 clones, about 87% of which are singletons. The sample was peripheral blood. The source of these receptors is a woman aged 70-85 years with acute or convalescent COVID-19.

This clone was observed once. The chain has TRBV6-1 and TRBJ1-2, with D possibly being TRBD1 (6 bases). The V end was cut by 4 bases, the J end by 3 bases, with 12 bases between. CDR3 size: 14 residues. The germline V gene encodes CDR1 MNHNS and CDR2 SASEGT. The CDR3 DNA reads TGTGCCAGCAGTGGGGAGGGGGGGCACTATGGCTACACCTTC. Its protein is CASSGEGGHYGYTF.

This sequence joins TRBV29-1 and TRBJ1-1, with 7 nucleotides matching TRBD1. V trimming: 6 bases; J trimming: 6 bases; junction bases outside the gene matches: 13. The CDR3 consists of 14 residues. Germline V gene lookup returns CDR1 SQVTM and CDR2 ANQGSEA. The CDR3 coding sequence is TGCAGCGTCCCCAGAACAGGGGTTGGGGCTGAAGCTTTCTTT. Translating it yields CSVPRTGVGAEAFF. Full variable domain (remainder filled in from reference TRBV29-1 and TRBJ1-1): SAVISQKPSRDICQRGTSLTIQCQVDSQVTMMFWYRQQPGQSLTLIATANQGSEATYESGFVIDKFPISRPNLTFSTLTVSNMSPEDSSIYLCSVPRTGVGAEAFFGQGTRLTVV.

This clone was observed a handful of times. The chain has TRBV28 and TRBJ1-5, with D perhaps matching TRBD1 (6 bases). CDR1 and CDR2 from the germline V gene are MDHEN and SYDVKM. Trimming shortened V by 1 base and J by 0 bases, and 16 bases separated the two germline ends. There are 18 residues in the CDR3. CDR3 DNA: TGTGCCAGCAGTTTATCAGGTCTAGGGGGTTATAGCAATCAGCCCCAGCATTTT. Its translation is CASSLSGLGGYSNQPQHF.

The V and J genes are TRBV6-5 and TRBJ1-5, with D hard to call. Germline CDR1 is MNHEY and CDR2 is SVGAGI. Trimming left V 2 bases short and J 5 bases short, with 7 bases between. This CDR3 has 13 amino acids. The CDR3 DNA is TGTGCCAGCAGTTACGCCAGTTATCAGCCCCAGCATTTT. It translates to CASSYASYQPQHF.

This clone appeared a few times. The rearrangement links TRBV12-5 to TRBJ1-3; D remains ambiguous. This CDR3 has 15 residues. V shed 2 bases and J shed 2 bases, with 10 bases lying between them. The germline CDR1 and CDR2 sequences are LGHNT and FRNRAP. The DNA of the CDR3 is TGTGCTAGTGGTTTGAGAAAAGAGGCTGGAAACACCATATATTTT. Protein product: CASGLRKEAGNTIYF.

The chain carries TRBV4-2 and TRBJ1-1, with 7 bases that match TRBD1. CDR1 and CDR2 from the germline V gene are LGHNA and YNFKEQ. J lost 3 bases, V lost 1 base, and 8 bases had no gene match. The CDR3 is 16 residues long. The CDR3 DNA sequence: TGTGCCAGCAGCCAAGTCTTCAGCAGGGGGGACACTGAAGCTTTCTTT. This gives the protein CASSQVFSRGDTEAFF.

The chain employs TRBV2 and TRBJ1-5; TRBD1 aligns across 8 bases. The ends lost 4 bases at V and 9 bases at J; junction bases unmatched: 14. Per germline, CDR1 SNHLY and CDR2 FYNNEI. The CDR3 has 16 residues. The CDR3 protein is CASSVGAGGRRWPQHF. The CDR3 region has the DNA TGTGCCAGCAGTGTTGGGGCAGGGGGCAGGAGGTGGCCCCAGCATTTT.

The chain is built from TRBV7-9 and TRBJ1-5, with TRBD1 as a possible D gene (6 bases). The germline V and J ends were trimmed by 3 bases and 5 bases, with 8 bases remaining between them. The CDR3 consists of 13 residues. Germline loops: CDR1 SEHNR, CDR2 FQNEAQ (reference sequence). The CDR3 reads CASSFTGHQPQHF. In DNA, the CDR3 is TGTGCCAGCAGCTTCACAGGGCATCAGCCCCAGCATTTT.

The rearrangement links TRBV9 to TRBJ1-6; D not certain. The CDR3 length is 14 residues. Germline values: CDR1 SGDLS, CDR2 YYNGEE. V lost 4 bases to trimming and J lost 6 bases, with 11 bases between them. The CDR3 region is CASSKDLANSPLHF. The CDR3 nucleotides read TGTGCCAGCAGCAAGGACTTGGCTAATTCACCCCTCCACTTT.

The rearrangement joins TRBV3-1 (or the pseudogene TRBV3-2) to TRBJ1-4; D possibly corresponds to TRBD1 (5 bases). In germline, CDR1 is LGHDT, CDR2 YNNKEL (reference sequence). V was clipped by 6 bases and J by 8 bases, with 16 bases between them. The CDR3 covers 14 residues. This CDR3 reads CASRRTGSGEKLFF. The CDR3 DNA is TGTGCCAGCAGACGTACGGGCTCAGGGGAAAAACTGTTTTTT.

CDR3 sequence (DNA): TGTGCCAGCAGCCCAGGTATTGGCTACACCTTC. The encoded protein is CASSPGIGYTF. J is TRBJ1-2 and V is TRBV6-5; D gene ambiguous. This CDR3 is built from 11 residues. From germline, CDR1 is MNHEY and CDR2 SVGAGI. Trimming stripped 6 bases from V and 7 bases from J, with 9 bases between.

The chain combines TRBV2 with TRBJ2-3, with a possible D match to TRBD1 (6 bases). CDR1 is SNHLY, CDR2 FYNNEI, per germline. Between the trimmed V and J ends, which lost 8 bases and 6 bases, there was a span of 18 bases. The CDR3 runs 14 residues. The CDR3 protein is CASYPRTVGDTQYF. DNA of the CDR3: TGTGCCAGCTACCCCCGGACAGTTGGGGATACGCAGTATTTT.

The genes are TRBV5-6 and TRBJ1-1, with a weak D call TRBD1 (5 bases). Germline-derived CDR1 and CDR2 are SGHDT and YYEEEE. V dropped 2 bases and J dropped 8 bases, with 10 bases sitting between them. This CDR3 region has 12 residues. The CDR3 sequence is CASSFQQGEAFF. The CDR3 region has the DNA TGTGCCAGCAGCTTTCAGCAGGGAGAAGCTTTCTTT.

The chain recombines TRBV3-1 (or the pseudogene TRBV3-2) with TRBJ1-2; D perhaps matches TRBD1 (5 bases). Trimming stripped 4 bases from V and 2 bases from J, with 11 bases between. The CDR3 length is 14 residues. The germline gives CDR1 LGHDT, CDR2 YNNKEL (reference sequence). In nucleotides, the CDR3 is TGTGCCAGCAGCCCACAGGTAACAAACTATGGCTACACCTTC. Its translation: CASSPQVTNYGYTF.

The V and J genes are TRBV5-4 and TRBJ2-1; 7 positions match TRBD1. Germline loops: CDR1 SGHNT, CDR2 YYREEE (reference sequence). This CDR3 has 14 residues. V lost 7 bases and J lost 4; bases outside the gene matches: 8. Written as DNA, the CDR3 is TGTGCCAGCGGAACAGGGGTTTCTTACAATGAGCAGTTCTTC. Translated: CASGTGVSYNEQFF.

This clone was counted a single time. V is TRBV6-5 and J is TRBJ2-3; TRBD1 is a possible D gene (5 bases). V was pared by 0 bases and J by 1 base, with 8 bases between. The CDR3 contains 15 residues. Germline CDR1 is MNHEY and CDR2 is SVGAGI. This CDR3 reads CASSYSGVGTDTQYF. The DNA for the CDR3 is TGTGCCAGCAGTTACTCAGGGGTGGGCACAGATACGCAGTATTTT.

V gene TRBV6-5 combines with J gene TRBJ1-6; TRBD1 is a possible D gene (6 bases). V gave up 3 bases and J gave up 7 bases, with 13 bases separating them. Germline V lookup: CDR1 MNHEY, CDR2 SVGAGI. The CDR3 totals 15 residues. The CDR3 DNA reads as TGTGCCAGCAGTTATCGGGGGGCGGGAAATTCACCCCTCCACTTT. It yields the protein CASSYRGAGNSPLHF.